Listed here are 4 T cell receptor beta chains from one sample, sequenced in a study of cytomegalovirus exposure and HLA in healthy donors. The study ran its PCR with 60 Vbeta and 13 Jbeta primers. TCRdb keeps only in-frame clones here, not all; method: immunoSEQ multiplex PCR. Of roughly 180,000 clones listed, roughly 88% are singletons. The sequenced material came from PBMCs. These TCRs come from a girl aged 2 to 10 in good health and CMV-seropositive.

The gene calls are TRBV20-1 and TRBJ2-3; the D is unclear. The CDR3 length is 11 residues. The germline gives CDR1 DFQATT, CDR2 SNEGSKA (reference sequence). The V end lost 2 bases, the J end lost 4 bases, and 4 bases lay between the germline ends. The CDR3 coding sequence is TGCAGTGCTAGACTAGCAGATACGCAGTATTTT. Its translation: CSARLADTQYF.

The chain recombines TRBV9 with TRBJ1-2; 7 positions agree with TRBD1. The CDR3 length is 12 residues. CDR1 and CDR2 from the germline V gene are SGDLS and YYNGEE. V was clipped by 4 bases and J by 8 bases; unmatched bases: 5. Here the CDR3 DNA reads TGTGCCAGCAGCCCAGGGGGGTTCGGCTACACCTTC. It translates to CASSPGGFGYTF.

This clone was found once. The chain is built from TRBV21-1 and TRBJ2-5; the DNA was not compared with TRBD2, the D call given in the table. TRBV21-1 corresponds to a pseudogene. The CDR3 sequence is 15 residues long. The CDR3: CASSSRRGMRETQYF. In nucleotides, the CDR3 is TGTGCCAGCAGCAGCAGGCGGGGGATGAGAGAGACCCAGTACTTC.

This clone was observed a handful of times. The rearrangement links TRBV9 to TRBJ2-1; weak D call: TRBD2 (6 bases). Germline V lookup: CDR1 SGDLS, CDR2 YYNGEE. V lost 0 bases and J 2 bases, leaving 12 bases between the germline ends. The CDR3 covers 16 residues. The CDR3: CASSVDQWTTYNEQFF. CDR3 DNA sequence: TGTGCCAGCAGCGTAGATCAATGGACTACCTACAATGAGCAGTTCTTC.